This TCR beta chain appears in the sequencing data of a study of T cells after yellow fever vaccination. Study at large: The SMART-Seq v4 Ultra Low Input method served to prepare the low-cell-number fractions.

One entry per CDR3 protein results from TCRdb running MiXCR on the 5' RACE reads. Of roughly 150,000 distinct CDR3 sequences in the sample, more than 5.5% are singletons; the top ten hold 2.5% to 3%. General observations from the study: Only a minor proportion of clonotypes was detected across both CD4 and CD8 compartments. Once the booster was given, most primary-vaccination clones reappeared, at 95% to 98% for CD4 and roughly 91% for CD8.

Deletions cut 2 bases from V and 3 bases from J, with 8 bases between. This CDR3 has 13 residues. CDR1 and CDR2 (germline): SGHAT, FQNNGV. This clonotype was recorded at least ten times. What it recognizes is unknown. Material: CD4+ T cells sorted from PBMCs, obtained more than 4 days after the first yellow fever vaccination. This clonotype was sampled from a young man who received the YFV17D yellow fever vaccine. The chain joins TRBV11-2 to TRBJ2-7; D is uncertain. DNA for the CDR3: TGTGCCAGCAGCTTACTTGGCAGCTACGAGCAGTACTTC. As protein: CASSLLGSYEQYF.